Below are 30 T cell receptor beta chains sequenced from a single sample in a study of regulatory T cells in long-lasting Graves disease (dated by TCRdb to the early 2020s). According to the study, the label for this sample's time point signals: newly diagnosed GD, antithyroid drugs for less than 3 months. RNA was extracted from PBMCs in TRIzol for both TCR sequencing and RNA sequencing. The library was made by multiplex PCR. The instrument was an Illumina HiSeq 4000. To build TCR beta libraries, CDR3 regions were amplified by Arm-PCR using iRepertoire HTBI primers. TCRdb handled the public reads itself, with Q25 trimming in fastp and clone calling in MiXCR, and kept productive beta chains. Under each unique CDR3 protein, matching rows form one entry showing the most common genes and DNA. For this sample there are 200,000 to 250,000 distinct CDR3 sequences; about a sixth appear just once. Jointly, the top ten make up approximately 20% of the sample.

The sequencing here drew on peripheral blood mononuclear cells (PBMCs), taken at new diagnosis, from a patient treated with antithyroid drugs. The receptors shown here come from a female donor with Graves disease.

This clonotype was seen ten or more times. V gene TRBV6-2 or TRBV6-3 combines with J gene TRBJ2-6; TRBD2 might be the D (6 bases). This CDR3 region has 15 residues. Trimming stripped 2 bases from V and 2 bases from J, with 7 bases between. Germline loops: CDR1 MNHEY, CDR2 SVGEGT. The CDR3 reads CASSYGGAGANVLTF. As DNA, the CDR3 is TGTGCCAGCAGTTACGGAGGGGCTGGGGCCAACGTCCTGACTTTC.

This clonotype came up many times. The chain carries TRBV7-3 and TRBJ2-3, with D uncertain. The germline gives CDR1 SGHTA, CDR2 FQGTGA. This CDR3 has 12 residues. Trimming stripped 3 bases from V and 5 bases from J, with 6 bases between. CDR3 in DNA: TGTGCCAGCAGCTTTATGGGAGATACGCAGTATTTT. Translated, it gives CASSFMGDTQYF.

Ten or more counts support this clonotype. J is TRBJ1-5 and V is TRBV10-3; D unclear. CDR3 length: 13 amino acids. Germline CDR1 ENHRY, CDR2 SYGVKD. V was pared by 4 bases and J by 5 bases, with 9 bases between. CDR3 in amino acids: CAISGSPDQPQHF. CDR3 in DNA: TGTGCCATCAGTGGAAGCCCCGATCAGCCCCAGCATTTT.

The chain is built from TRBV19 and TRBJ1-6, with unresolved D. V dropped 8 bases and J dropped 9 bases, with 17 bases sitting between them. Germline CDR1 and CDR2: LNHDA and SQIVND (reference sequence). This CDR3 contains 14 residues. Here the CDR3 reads CASSILGKTSPLHF. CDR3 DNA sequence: TGTGCCAGTTCGATCCTAGGAAAGACTTCACCCCTCCACTTT.

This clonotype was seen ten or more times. CDR3: CASSLRTSGRPEQFF. CDR3 coding DNA: TGTGCCAGCAGCTTGCGGACTAGCGGGAGACCTGAGCAGTTCTTC. The chain employs TRBV11-3 and TRBJ2-1; 13 bases match TRBD2. Germline CDR1 is SGHNT and CDR2 is YENEEA. The length of the CDR3 is 15 residues. The junction had 5 bases not matched to a gene; V was cut back by 3 bases and J by 9 bases.

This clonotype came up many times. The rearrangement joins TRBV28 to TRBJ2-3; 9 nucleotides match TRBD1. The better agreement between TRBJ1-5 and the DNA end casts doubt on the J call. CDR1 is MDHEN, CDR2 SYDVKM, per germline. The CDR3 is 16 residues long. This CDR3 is CASSSSGTGSRDTQHF. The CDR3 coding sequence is TGTGCCAGCAGTTCCTCCGGGACAGGGAGCAGAGATACGCAGCATTTT.

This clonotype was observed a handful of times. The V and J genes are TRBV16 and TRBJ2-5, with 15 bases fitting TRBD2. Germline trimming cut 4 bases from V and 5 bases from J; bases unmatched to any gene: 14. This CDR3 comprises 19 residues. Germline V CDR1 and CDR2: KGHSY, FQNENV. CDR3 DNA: TGTGCCAGCAGCCCCGCGGACAGGACTAGCGGGAGGGGTCCGGAGACCCAGTACTTC. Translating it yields CASSPADRTSGRGPETQYF.

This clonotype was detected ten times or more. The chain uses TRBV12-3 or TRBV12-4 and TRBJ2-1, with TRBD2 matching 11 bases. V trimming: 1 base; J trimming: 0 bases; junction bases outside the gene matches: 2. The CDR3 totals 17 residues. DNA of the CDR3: TGTGCCAGCAGTTTAGTAGCGGGAGGGAGCTCCTACAATGAGCAGTTCTTC. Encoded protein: CASSLVAGGSSYNEQFF.

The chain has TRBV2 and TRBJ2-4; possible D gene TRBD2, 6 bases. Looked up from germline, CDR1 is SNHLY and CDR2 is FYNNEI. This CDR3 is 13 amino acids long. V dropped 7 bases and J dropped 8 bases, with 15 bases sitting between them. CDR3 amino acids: CASTGVFTDIQYF. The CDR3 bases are TGTGCCAGCACGGGGGTATTTACAGACATTCAGTACTTC.

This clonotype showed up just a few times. The CDR3 sequence is CASSRTTGRYNSPLHF. The CDR3 bases are TGCGCCAGCAGCCGCACGACAGGTCGTTATAATTCACCCCTCCACTTT. The rearrangement joins TRBV4-3 to TRBJ1-6; the D gene is possibly TRBD1 (6 bases). The germline V gene encodes CDR1 LGHNA and CDR2 YSLEER. The V and J ends lost 4 bases and 4 bases respectively, with 14 bases between them. The CDR3 has 16 amino acids.

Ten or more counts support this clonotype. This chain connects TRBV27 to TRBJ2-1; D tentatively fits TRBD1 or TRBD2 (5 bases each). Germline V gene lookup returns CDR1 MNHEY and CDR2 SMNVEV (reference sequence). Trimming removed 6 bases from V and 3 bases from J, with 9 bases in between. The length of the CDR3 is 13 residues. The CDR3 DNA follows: TGTGCCAGCAGCGTGGGACGCTACAATGAGCAGTTCTTC. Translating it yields CASSVGRYNEQFF.

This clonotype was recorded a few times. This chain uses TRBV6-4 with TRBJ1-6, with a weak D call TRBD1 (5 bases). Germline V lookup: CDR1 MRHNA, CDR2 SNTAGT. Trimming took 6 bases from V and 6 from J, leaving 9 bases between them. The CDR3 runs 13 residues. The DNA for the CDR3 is TGTGCCAGCAGGGATCAGGGTAATTCACCCCTCCACTTT. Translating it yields CASRDQGNSPLHF.

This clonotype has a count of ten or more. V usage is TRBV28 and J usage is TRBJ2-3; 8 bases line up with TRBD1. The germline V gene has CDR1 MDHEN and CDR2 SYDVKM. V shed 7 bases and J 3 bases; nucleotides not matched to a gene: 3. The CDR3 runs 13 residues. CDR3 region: CASNDRGTDTQYF. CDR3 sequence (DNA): TGTGCCAGCAATGACAGGGGTACAGATACGCAGTATTTT. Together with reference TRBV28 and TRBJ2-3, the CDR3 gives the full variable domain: DVKVTQSSRYLVKRTGEKVFLECVQDMDHENMFWYRQDPGLGLRLIYFSYDVKMKEKGDIPEGYSVSREKKERFSLILESASTNQTSMYLCASNDRGTDTQYFGPGTRLTVL.

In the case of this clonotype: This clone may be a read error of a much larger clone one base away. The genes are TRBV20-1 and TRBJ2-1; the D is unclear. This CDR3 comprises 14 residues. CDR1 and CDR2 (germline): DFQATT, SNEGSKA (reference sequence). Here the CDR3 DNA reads TGCAGTGCAAGGTTACATAGCTCCTGCAATGAGCAGTTCTTC. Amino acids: CSARLHSSCNEQFF.

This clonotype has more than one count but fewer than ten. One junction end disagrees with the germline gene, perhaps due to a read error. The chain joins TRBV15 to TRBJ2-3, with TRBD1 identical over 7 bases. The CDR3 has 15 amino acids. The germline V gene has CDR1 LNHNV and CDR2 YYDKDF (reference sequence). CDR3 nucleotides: TGTGCCACCAACAGAGATCAACAGGGGTCAGATACGCAGTATTTT. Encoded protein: CATNRDQQGSDTQYF.

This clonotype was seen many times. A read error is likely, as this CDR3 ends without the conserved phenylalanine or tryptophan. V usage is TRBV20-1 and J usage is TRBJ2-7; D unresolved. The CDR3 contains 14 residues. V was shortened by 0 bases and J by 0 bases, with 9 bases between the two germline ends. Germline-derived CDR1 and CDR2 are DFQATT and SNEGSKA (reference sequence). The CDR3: CSARDPKSSYEQYS. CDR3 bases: TGCAGTGCTAGAGACCCCAAGAGCTCCTACGAGCAGTACTCC.

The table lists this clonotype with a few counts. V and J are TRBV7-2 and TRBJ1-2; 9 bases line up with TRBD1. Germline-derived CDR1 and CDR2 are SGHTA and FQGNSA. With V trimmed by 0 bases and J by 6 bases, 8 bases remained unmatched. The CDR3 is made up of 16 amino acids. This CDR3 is CASSLAFSGQGHGYTF. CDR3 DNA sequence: TGTGCCAGCAGCTTAGCCTTTTCGGGACAGGGTCATGGCTACACCTTC.

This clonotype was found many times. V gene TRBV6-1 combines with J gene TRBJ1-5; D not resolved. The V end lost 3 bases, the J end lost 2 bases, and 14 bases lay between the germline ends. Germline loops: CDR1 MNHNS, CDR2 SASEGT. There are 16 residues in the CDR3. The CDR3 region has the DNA TGTGCCAGCAGTGATCAGGCCCCGGGAGGCAATCAGCCCCAGCATTTT. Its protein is CASSDQAPGGNQPQHF.

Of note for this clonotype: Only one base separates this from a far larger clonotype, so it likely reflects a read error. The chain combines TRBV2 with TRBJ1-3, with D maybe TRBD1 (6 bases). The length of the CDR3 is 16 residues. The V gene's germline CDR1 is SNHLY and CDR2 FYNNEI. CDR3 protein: CASSHSGVLSGTTIYF. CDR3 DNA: TGTGCCAGCAGTCATTCAGGGGTTCTCTCTGGAACCACCATATATTTT. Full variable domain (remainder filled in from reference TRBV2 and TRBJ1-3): EPEVTQTPSHQVTQMGQEVILRCVPISNHLYFYWYRQILGQKVEFLVSFYNNEISEKSEIFDDQFSVERPDGSNFTLKIRSTKLEDSAMYFCASSHSGVLSGTTIYFGEGSWLTVV.

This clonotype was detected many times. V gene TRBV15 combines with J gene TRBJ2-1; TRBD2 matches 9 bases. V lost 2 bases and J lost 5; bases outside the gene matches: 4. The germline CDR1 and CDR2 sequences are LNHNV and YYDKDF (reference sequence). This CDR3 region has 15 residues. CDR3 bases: TGTGCCACCAGCAGACAGACTAGCGGACACAATGAGCAGTTCTTC. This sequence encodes CATSRQTSGHNEQFF.

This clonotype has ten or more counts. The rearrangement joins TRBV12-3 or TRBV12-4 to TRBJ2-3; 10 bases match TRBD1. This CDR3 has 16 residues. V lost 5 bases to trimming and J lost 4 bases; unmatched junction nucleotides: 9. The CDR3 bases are TGTGCCAGCAGTGCAGGACAGGGGGGAGTCTCAGATACGCAGTATTTT. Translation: CASSAGQGGVSDTQYF.

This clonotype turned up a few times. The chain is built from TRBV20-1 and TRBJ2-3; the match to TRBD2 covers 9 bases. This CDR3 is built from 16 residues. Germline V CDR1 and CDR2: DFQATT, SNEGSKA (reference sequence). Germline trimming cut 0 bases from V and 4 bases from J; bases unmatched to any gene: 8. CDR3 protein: CSARDLRGRAPDTQYF. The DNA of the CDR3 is TGCAGTGCTAGAGATCTCCGCGGGAGGGCCCCAGATACGCAGTATTTT.

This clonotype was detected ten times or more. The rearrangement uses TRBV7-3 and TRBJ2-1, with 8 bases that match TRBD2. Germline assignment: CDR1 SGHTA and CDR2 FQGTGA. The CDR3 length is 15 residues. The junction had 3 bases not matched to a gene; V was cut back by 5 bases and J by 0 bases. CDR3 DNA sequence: TGTGCCAGCAGCCCTAGCGGGCCCTCCTACAATGAGCAGTTCTTC. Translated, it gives CASSPSGPSYNEQFF.

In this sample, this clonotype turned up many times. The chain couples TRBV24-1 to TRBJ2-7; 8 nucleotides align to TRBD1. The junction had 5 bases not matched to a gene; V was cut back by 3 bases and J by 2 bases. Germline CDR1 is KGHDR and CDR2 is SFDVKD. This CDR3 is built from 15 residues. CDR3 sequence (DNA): TGTGCCACCAGTGATCCACAGGGGGGTACCTACGAGCAGTACTTC. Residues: CATSDPQGGTYEQYF.

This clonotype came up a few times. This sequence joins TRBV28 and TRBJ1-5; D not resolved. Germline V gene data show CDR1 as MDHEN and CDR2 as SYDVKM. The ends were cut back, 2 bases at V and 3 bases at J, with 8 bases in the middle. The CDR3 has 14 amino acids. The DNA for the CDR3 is TGTGCCAGCAGTTTACGGGGTGTCAATCAGCCCCAGCATTTT. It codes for CASSLRGVNQPQHF.

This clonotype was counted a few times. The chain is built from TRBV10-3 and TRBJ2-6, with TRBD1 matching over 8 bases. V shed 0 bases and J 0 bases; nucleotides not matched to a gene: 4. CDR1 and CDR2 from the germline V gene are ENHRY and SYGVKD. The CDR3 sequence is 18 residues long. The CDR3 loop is CAISESTGARSGANVLTF. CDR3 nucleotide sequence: TGTGCCATCAGTGAGTCGACAGGGGCCCGCTCTGGGGCCAACGTCCTGACTTTC.

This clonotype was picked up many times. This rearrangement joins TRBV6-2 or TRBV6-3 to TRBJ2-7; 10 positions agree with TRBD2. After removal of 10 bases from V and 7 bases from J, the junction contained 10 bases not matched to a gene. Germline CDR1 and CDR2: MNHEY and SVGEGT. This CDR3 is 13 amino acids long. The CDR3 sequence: CATGPSGSHEQYF. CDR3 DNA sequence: TGTGCCACCGGGCCTAGCGGGAGTCATGAGCAGTACTTC.

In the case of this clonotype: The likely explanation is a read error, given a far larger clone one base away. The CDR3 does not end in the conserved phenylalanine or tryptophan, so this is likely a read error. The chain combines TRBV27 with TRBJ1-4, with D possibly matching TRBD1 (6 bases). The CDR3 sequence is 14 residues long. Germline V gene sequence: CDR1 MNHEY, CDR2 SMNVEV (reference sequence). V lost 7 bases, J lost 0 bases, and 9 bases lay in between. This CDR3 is CASTDRTTNEKLFL. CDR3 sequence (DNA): TGTGCCAGCACCGACAGGACAACTAATGAAAAACTGTTTCTT.

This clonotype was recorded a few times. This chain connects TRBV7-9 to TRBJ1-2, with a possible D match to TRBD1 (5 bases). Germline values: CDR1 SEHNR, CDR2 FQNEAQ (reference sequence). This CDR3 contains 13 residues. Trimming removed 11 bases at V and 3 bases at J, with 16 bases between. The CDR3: CAVRKRGDYGYTF. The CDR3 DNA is TGTGCCGTCCGGAAAAGGGGAGACTATGGCTACACCTTC.

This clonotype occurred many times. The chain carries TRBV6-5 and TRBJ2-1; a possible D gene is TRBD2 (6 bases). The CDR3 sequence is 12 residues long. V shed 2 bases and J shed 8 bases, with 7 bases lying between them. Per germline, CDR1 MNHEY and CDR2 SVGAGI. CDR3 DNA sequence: TGTGCCAGCAGTTACGGAGGGCATGAGCAGTTCTTC. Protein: CASSYGGHEQFF.